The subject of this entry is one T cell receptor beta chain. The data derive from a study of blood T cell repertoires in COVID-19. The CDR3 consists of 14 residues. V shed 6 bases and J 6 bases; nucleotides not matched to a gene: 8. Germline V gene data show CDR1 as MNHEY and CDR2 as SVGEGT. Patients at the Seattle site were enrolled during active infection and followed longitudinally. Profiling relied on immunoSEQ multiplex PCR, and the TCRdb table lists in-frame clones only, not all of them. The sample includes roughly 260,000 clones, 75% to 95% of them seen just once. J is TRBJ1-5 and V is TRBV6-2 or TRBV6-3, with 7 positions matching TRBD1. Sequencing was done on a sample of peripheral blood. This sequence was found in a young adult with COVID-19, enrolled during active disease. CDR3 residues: CASSHDRVSQPQHF. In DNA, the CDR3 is TGTGCCAGCAGCCACGACAGGGTTAGTCAGCCCCAGCATTTT.